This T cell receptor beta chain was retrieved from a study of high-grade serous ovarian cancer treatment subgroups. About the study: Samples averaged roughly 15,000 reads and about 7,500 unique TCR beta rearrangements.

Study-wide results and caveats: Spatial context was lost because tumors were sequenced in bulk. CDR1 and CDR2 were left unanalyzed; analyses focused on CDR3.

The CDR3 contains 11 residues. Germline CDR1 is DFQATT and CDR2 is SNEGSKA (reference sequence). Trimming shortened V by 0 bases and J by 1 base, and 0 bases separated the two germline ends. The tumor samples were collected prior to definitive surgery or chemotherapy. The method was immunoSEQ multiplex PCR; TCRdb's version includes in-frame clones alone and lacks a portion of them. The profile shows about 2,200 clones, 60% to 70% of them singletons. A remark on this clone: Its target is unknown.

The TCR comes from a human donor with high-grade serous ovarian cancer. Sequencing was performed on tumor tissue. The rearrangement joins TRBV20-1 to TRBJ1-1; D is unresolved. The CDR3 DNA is TGCAGTGCTAGAGAGAACACTGAAGCTTTCTTT. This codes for CSARENTEAFF.